This T cell receptor (beta chain) originates from a study of blood T cell repertoires in COVID-19. Looking at the study overall: COVID-19 samples collected from the United States, Italy and Spain covered acute and convalescent phases.

Using immunoSEQ multiplex PCR, the repertoire was profiled, and TCRdb retains in-frame clones only, with some absent. Of under 200,000 clones listed, around 84% were seen once; the top ten hold approximately 1.1%. The sequence was collected from a man aged 40-49 years with acute or convalescent COVID-19. The sample comprised peripheral blood.

The CDR3 coding sequence is TGTGCCAGCAGTTACGAAACCCGACTATCGGGCTACACCTTC. Amino acids: CASSYETRLSGYTF. This rearrangement joins TRBV6-5 to TRBJ1-2; D unresolved. CDR1 and CDR2 from the germline V gene are MNHEY and SVGAGI. The CDR3 covers 14 residues. V lost 2 bases and J 8 bases, leaving 15 bases between the germline ends.